This T cell receptor (beta chain) was documented in a study of cytomegalovirus exposure and HLA in healthy donors. In the PCR, 60 Vbeta and 13 Jbeta primers were used. The repertoire was sequenced with immunoSEQ multiplex PCR; TCRdb's copy has only in-frame clones and lacks some. Seen here are 150,000 to 200,000 clones, roughly 85% observed once, and the top ten hold roughly 10%. Regarding the study as a whole: Analyzed later, association rates of TCRs varied across HLA loci, with DRB1 most and HLA-C fewest. The classifier reportedly diagnosed cytomegalovirus status with high sensitivity and specificity.

As for this clone: The antigen is unknown.

The sequenced material came from PBMCs. This TCR derives from a man between 18 and 35 years old in good health and CMV-seropositive.

The chain's CDR3 is CAWSVGGWVTEAFF. DNA of the CDR3: TGTGCCTGGAGTGTAGGAGGGTGGGTCACTGAAGCTTTCTTT. The chain links TRBV30 to TRBJ1-1; D gene uncertain. The CDR3 contains 14 residues. V lost 0 bases, J lost 4 bases, and 12 bases lay in between. Germline lookup yields CDR1 GTSNPN and CDR2 SVGIG (reference sequence).